This T cell receptor beta chain was sequenced for a study of sequential checkpoint blockade in melanoma. Profiled with immunoSEQ multiplex PCR; TCRdb holds only in-frame clones, not every one. Among some 10,000 clones listed, around 73% were seen once. Treatment indicated: randomized to nivolumab then ipilimumab (arm A) or the reverse (arm B). From thawed PBMCs, live CD3+CD8+ cells negative for CD19 and CD56 were sorted. The sequencing here drew on CD8+ T cells sorted from blood (inferred from file names), taken from a patient given nivolumab and ipilimumab in sequence. This TCR derives from a human donor with melanoma.

For the CDR3, the DNA is TGCGCCAGCAGCCAACGTGAGGGATTTGGCTACACCTTC. Translation: CASSQREGFGYTF. This chain uses TRBV5-1 with TRBJ1-2; D uncertain. Germline V gene lookup returns CDR1 SGHRS and CDR2 YFSETQ. This CDR3 has 13 residues. V was clipped by 4 bases and J by 7 bases, with 14 bases between them. The entire variable domain, with the rest obtained from reference TRBV5-1 and TRBJ1-2, is as follows: KAGVTQTPRYLIKTRGQQVTLSCSPISGHRSVSWYQQTPGQGLQFLFEYFSETQRNKGNFPGRFSGRQFSNSRSEMNVSTLELGDSALYLCASSQREGFGYTFGSGTRLTVV.